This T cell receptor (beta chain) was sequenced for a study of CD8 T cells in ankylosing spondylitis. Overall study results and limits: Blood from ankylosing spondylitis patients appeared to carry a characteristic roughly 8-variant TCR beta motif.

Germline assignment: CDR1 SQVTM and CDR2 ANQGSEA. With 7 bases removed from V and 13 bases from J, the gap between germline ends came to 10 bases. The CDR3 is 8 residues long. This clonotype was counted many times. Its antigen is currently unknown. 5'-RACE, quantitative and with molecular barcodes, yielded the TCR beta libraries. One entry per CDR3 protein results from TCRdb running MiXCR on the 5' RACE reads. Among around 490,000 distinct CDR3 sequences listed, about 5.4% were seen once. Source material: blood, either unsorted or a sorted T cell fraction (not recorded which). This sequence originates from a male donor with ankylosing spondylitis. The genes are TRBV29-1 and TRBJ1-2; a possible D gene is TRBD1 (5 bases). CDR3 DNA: TGCAGCGCCCAGGGAAGCACCTTC. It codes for CSAQGSTF. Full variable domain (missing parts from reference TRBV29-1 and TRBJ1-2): SAVISQKPSRDICQRGTSLTIQCQVDSQVTMMFWYRQQPGQSLTLIATANQGSEATYESGFVIDKFPISRPNLTFSTLTVSNMSPEDSSIYLCSAQGSTFGSGTRLTVV.